This TCR beta chain was sequenced during a study of blood T cells in healthy people across ages. Combining a sample-barcoded 5' primer with a J-beta primer mix, a second PCR ran for about 6 to 12 cycles. Via MiXCR, TCRdb re-called the 5' RACE reads, giving one row per CDR3 protein. This sample yields over 750,000 distinct CDR3 sequences, of which just under 25% are seen a single time; 9.4% belongs to the top ten. Per the germline V gene, CDR1 is SGHTA and CDR2 is FQGNSA. The length of the CDR3 is 16 residues. Trimming cost V 5 bases and J 5 bases, with 21 bases left between them. The same data also went into a second study, on T cells of mothers and their children.

This TCR was sampled from a boy between 10 and 17 years old in good health. The chain carries TRBV7-2 and TRBJ1-1; unclear D gene. The specimen sequenced was blood. Written as DNA, the CDR3 is TGTGCCAGCAGCCGCATCACAGAGGGCGGTGCTACTGAAGCTTTCTTT. Translating gives CASSRITEGGATEAFF.